The sequence of this T cell receptor (beta chain) was determined in a study of patients and donors after allogeneic stem cell transplantation. V was clipped by 3 bases and J by 2 bases; unmatched bases: 6. The CDR3 length is 16 residues. Germline-derived CDR1 and CDR2 are DFQATT and SNEGSKA (reference sequence). This clonotype was counted ten times or more. TCRdb ran MiXCR on the RT-PCR reads and lists one entry per CDR3 protein. The table has a few hundred thousand distinct CDR3 sequences, about 14% seen once. Sequencing was carried out using blood, either unsorted or a sorted T cell fraction (not recorded which). The sequence was collected from a human donor who was either an allogeneic HSCT recipient or a stem cell or donor lymphocyte infusion donor (not recorded which). It is not recorded whose cells these are; they may come from a transplant donor. The chain uses TRBV20-1 and TRBJ2-4; 11 positions agree with TRBD2. CDR3 in DNA: TGCAGTGCTAGGGATTCTAGCGGGGGGTCCAAAAACATTCAGTACTTC. The encoded protein is CSARDSSGGSKNIQYF.